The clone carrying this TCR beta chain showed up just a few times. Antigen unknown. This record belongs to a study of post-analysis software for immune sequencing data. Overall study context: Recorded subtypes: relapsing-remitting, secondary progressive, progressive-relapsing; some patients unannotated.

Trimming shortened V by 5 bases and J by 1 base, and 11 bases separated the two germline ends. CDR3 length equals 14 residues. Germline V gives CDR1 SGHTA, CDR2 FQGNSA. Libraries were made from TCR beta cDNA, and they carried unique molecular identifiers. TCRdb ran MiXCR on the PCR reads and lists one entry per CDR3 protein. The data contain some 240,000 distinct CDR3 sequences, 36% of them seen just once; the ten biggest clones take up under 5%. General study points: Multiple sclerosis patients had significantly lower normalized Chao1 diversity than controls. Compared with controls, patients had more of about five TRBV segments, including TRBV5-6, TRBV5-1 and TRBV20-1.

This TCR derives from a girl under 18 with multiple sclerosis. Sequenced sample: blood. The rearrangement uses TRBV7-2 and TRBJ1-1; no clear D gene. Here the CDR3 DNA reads TGTGCCAGCAGCCCCGGACGGGAGAACACTGAAGCTTTCTTT. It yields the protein CASSPGRENTEAFF.